The rows below give T cell receptor beta chains drawn from one sample of a study of cytomegalovirus exposure and HLA in healthy donors. TCRdb's table, derived via immunoSEQ multiplex PCR, lists solely in-frame clones and lacks some. The data hold fewer than 200,000 clones, with approximately 80% observed a single time. Sequencing was done on a sample of PBMCs. The receptors were sampled from a man aged 40-55 years in good health and CMV-seropositive. CDR3s include the opening cysteine and the closing phenylalanine or tryptophan. The order of the fields is D gene, V gene, CDR3 protein. The D gene is left open where the match is weak.

NA,TRBV5-5,CASSTTLREETQYF
TRBD2,TRBV7-9,CASSLSLAESYEQYF
NA,TRBV2,CASSLIYGYTF
TRBD2,TRBV27,CASSPGRGYEQYF
NA,TRBV11-3,CASSQRDSNTQYF
NA,TRBV6-6,CASRFGPGNTIYF
TRBD2,TRBV6-5,CASSYGGRPYNEQFF
NA,TRBV27,CASSSTTNEKLFF
NA,TRBV5-1,CASSLAGLRHNEQFF
NA,TRBV19,CASRAGRRAYGYTF
TRBD1,TRBV5-1,CASSLGQGPQDTQYF
TRBD1,TRBV7-2,CASSFWTGGTEAFF
TRBD2,TRBV6-6,CASSLGLADYEQYF
TRBD2,TRBV9,CASSVGGTKFGEQFF
TRBD2,TRBV5-1,CASSFGTSGYEQYF
TRBD1,TRBV27,CASRDRGKTEAFF
NA,TRBV5-1,CASSGTSLSYEQYF
NA,TRBV4-2,CASSQGFRLGLGQETQYF
NA,TRBV7-8,CASSLAEGTEAFF
TRBD2,TRBV29-1,CSVLPGLHSSYEQYF
TRBD2,TRBV5-5,CASSGTSERYEQYF
TRBD1,TRBV19,CASSLDRGAYSNQPQHF
NA,TRBV15,CATSRDQRVGNQPQHF
TRBD2,TRBV10-1,CASSAGTTNYNEQFF
TRBD2,TRBV5-1,CASSPGGLAGGQYF
TRBD2,TRBV5-1,CASSYGLAEYSYNEQFF
NA,TRBV29-1,CSIRVENTEAFF
NA,TRBV27,CASSLNMGGRAYGYTF
NA,TRBV20-1,CSAKGGPAQYF
NA,TRBV4-3,CASSQDWGRATNEKLFF
NA,TRBV27,CASSAFPPSSYEQYF
NA,TRBV4-2,CASSQDWRTNYEQYF
NA,TRBV6-1,CASSRERAYEQYF
NA,TRBV2,CASRDTADAANEQFF
NA,TRBV19,CGTSSYNEQFF
NA,TRBV12-5,CASADLRGRLQETQYF
NA,TRBV5-1,CASSQRTGEETQYF
NA,TRBV19,CASSISTPGAYEQYF
NA,TRBV7-6,CATSRGEGNTIYF
TRBD2,TRBV18,CASSPQAGGTDTQYF
NA,TRBV4-3,CASSQEGGGGGNTIYF
TRBD2,TRBV7-2,CASSSWTSDGEQYF
NA,TRBV19,CASSPGSDQPQHF
NA,TRBV4-1,CASSQDSPAGYSGTNVLTF
TRBD1,TRBV2,CASDRGLVEQFF
NA,TRBV6-5,CASTSGGGPFYEQYF
TRBD1,TRBV6-5,CASSYSKDRGETQYF
TRBD1,TRBV5-4,CASSSGQAGNTIYF
TRBD1,TRBV6-4,CASSEEGQGIHGYTF